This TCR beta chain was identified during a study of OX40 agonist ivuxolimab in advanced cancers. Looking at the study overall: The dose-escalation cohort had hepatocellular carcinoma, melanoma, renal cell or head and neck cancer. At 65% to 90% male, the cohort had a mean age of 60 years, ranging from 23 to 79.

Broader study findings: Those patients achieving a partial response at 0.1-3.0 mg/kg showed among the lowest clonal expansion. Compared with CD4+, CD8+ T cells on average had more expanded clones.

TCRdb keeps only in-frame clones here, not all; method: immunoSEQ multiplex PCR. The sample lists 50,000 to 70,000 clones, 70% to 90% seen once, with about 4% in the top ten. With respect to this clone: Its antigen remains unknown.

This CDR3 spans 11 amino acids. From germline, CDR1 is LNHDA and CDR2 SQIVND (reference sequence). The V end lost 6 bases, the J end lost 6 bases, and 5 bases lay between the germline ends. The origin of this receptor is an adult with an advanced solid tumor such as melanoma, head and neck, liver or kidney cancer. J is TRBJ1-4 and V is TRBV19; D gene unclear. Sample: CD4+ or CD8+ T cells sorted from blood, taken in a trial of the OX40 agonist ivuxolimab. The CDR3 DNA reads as TGTGCCAGTAGGATTGATGAAAAACTGTTTTTT. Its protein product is CASRIDEKLFF.